Each of the 2 T cell receptor beta chains below was sequenced from the same sample in a study of Graves' ophthalmopathy and Graves' hyperthyroidism. The sequenced template was RNA, covering the TCR beta CDR3 region. HTBI primers were used in a first-round RT-PCR, which preceded a second-round multiplex PCR. Each CDR3 protein is one row after TCRdb ran MiXCR on the multiplex PCR reads. The profile shows 560,000 or so distinct CDR3 sequences, about 40% of them singletons. What was sequenced was peripheral blood or thyroid tissue (not recorded which). The source is an adult man with Graves' hyperthyroidism.

V gene TRBV5-1 combines with J gene TRBJ2-7, with a weak D call TRBD1 (5 bases). V dropped 4 bases and J dropped 1 base, with 15 bases sitting between them. Germline values: CDR1 SGHRS, CDR2 YFSETQ. The length of the CDR3 is 15 residues. The CDR3 sequence is CASSTGGAGSYEQYF. In DNA form, the CDR3 reads TGCGCCAGCAGCACGGGCGGCGCAGGGTCCTACGAGCAGTACTTC.

This sequence joins TRBV7-6 and TRBJ2-7, with TRBD2 identical over 13 bases. The CDR3 spans 14 residues. Trimming took 6 bases from V and 5 from J; bases not matched to a gene: 4. The germline V gene has CDR1 SGHVS and CDR2 FNYEAQ. CDR3 coding DNA: TGTGCCAGCAGTGAAACTAGCGGGGGGGACGAGCAGTACTTC. It is translated as CASSETSGGDEQYF.